This TCR beta chain was identified in a study of cytomegalovirus exposure and HLA in healthy donors. Study results and limitations: DRB1 showed the most TCR associations and HLA-C the fewest in a later analysis, as rates varied by HLA locus. A later analysis showed that HLA-associated TCR beta chains had undergone more clonal expansion than equally common others. Rarity characterized most TCR sequences, yet some public TCRs appeared in many donors.

Comment on this clone: Its target is not known.

PCR amplification relied on 60 Vbeta primers (plus 13 Jbeta primers). Clones were sequenced by immunoSEQ multiplex PCR, and TCRdb holds only the in-frame ones, with some missing. This table holds some 160,000 clones, around 79% found once. The CDR3 sequence is 15 residues long. J lost 4 bases, V lost 8 bases, and 14 bases had no gene match. Per the germline V gene, CDR1 is SGHAT and CDR2 is FQNNGV. The sequenced sample was PBMCs. This chain connects TRBV11-2 to TRBJ2-7, with 7 nucleotides matching TRBD1. This clonotype was obtained from a middle-aged woman in good health and CMV-seronegative. The CDR3 protein is CASRKPGQERYEQYF. In DNA form, the CDR3 reads TGTGCCAGCCGGAAACCCGGACAGGAGCGGTACGAGCAGTACTTC.